This is a list of T cell receptor beta chains from one sample in a study of beta chain features in type 1 diabetes. Sequenced by immunoSEQ multiplex PCR; TCRdb stores in-frame clones only, minus some. The table shows about 700,000 clones, with roughly 12% occurring only once. Sequenced input: naive CD4+ T cells from blood. The receptor source for this set is a man between 18 and 35 years old with type 1 diabetes. Both conserved end residues are part of each CDR3. The order of the fields is clone size, D gene, J gene, V gene, CDR3 protein, CDR3 DNA. A D gene is named only where the DNA matches it firmly. Size is omitted from some rows. Given values are once, few, many or a class for expanded clones.

size: NA
D: TRBD1
J: TRBJ1-2
V: TRBV13
CDR3: CASSTGQGAFGYTF
DNA: TGTGCCAGCAGCACCGGACAGGGGGCATTTGGCTACACCTTC

size: few
D: NA
J: TRBJ1-4
V: TRBV30
CDR3: CAWSAPYEKLFF
DNA: TGTGCCTGGAGTGCCCCATATGAAAAACTGTTTTTT

size: many
D: NA
J: TRBJ2-2
V: TRBV10-3
CDR3: CAISESSGELFF
DNA: TGTGCCATCAGTGAGTCTTCCGGGGAGCTGTTTTTT

size: NA
D: NA
J: TRBJ2-7
V: TRBV10-1
CDR3: CASSETGTATYEQYF
DNA: TGCGCCAGCAGTGAAACCGGGACGGCGACCTACGAGCAGTACTTC

size: NA
D: NA
J: TRBJ1-2
V: TRBV7-9
CDR3: CASSSTPNYGYTF
DNA: TGTGCCAGCAGCTCGACACCTAACTATGGCTACACCTTC

size: few
D: NA
J: TRBJ2-1
V: TRBV7-6
CDR3: CASSISDQGVAYNEQFF
DNA: TGTGCCAGCAGCATCAGCGATCAGGGAGTAGCCTACAATGAGCAGTTCTTC

size: few
D: NA
J: TRBJ1-2
V: TRBV10-3
CDR3: CAISDDSYGYTF
DNA: TGTGCCATCAGTGATGACAGCTATGGCTACACCTTC

size: NA
D: NA
J: TRBJ2-5
V: TRBV4-1
CDR3: CASSQANQETQYF
DNA: TGCGCCAGCAGCCAAGCTAACCAAGAGACCCAGTACTTC

size: NA
D: TRBD1
J: TRBJ2-6
V: TRBV18
CDR3: CASSPLGQLLSGANVLTF
DNA: TGTGCCAGCTCACCATTGGGACAGCTACTCTCTGGGGCCAACGTCCTGACTTTC

size: NA
D: NA
J: TRBJ1-6
V: TRBV4-1
CDR3: CASSPRLDRTNSPLHF
DNA: TGCGCCAGCAGCCCCCGTTTGGACAGAACTAATTCACCCCTCCACTTT

size: few
D: TRBD1
J: TRBJ1-1
V: TRBV18
CDR3: CASSAGQGNTEAFF
DNA: TGTGCCAGCTCAGCGGGACAGGGGAATACTGAAGCTTTCTTT

size: NA
D: NA
J: TRBJ2-1
V: TRBV29-1
CDR3: CSVERRYNEQFF
DNA: TGCAGCGTTGAAAGGCGTTACAATGAGCAGTTCTTC

size: NA
D: NA
J: TRBJ1-1
V: TRBV7-6
CDR3: CASSPVSGAINTEAFF
DNA: TGTGCCAGCAGCCCTGTGTCAGGGGCAATAAACACTGAAGCTTTCTTT

size: NA
D: NA
J: TRBJ2-7
V: TRBV6-1
CDR3: CASSEGGDSSYEQYF
DNA: TGTGCCAGCAGTGAAGGCGGGGATTCCTCCTACGAGCAGTACTTC

size: NA
D: NA
J: TRBJ2-4
V: TRBV15
CDR3: CATSKFGGSDGNIQYF
DNA: TGTGCCACCAGCAAGTTCGGGGGCTCAGATGGAAACATTCAGTACTTC

size: few
D: NA
J: TRBJ1-2
V: TRBV5-1
CDR3: CASSLPGGTNYGYTF
DNA: TGCGCCAGCAGTCTTCCGGGCGGGACCAACTATGGCTACACCTTC

size: NA
D: TRBD1
J: TRBJ1-2
V: TRBV7-9
CDR3: CASSSRDSAYGYTF
DNA: TGTGCCAGCAGCTCCAGGGACAGTGCGTATGGCTACACCTTC

size: NA
D: TRBD1
J: TRBJ2-3
V: TRBV30
CDR3: CAWTGGDTQYF
DNA: TGTGCCTGGACAGGGGGCGATACGCAGTATTTT

size: NA
D: NA
J: TRBJ2-1
V: TRBV15
CDR3: CATSRAGSGEQFF
DNA: TGTGCCACCAGCAGAGCCGGGTCGGGTGAGCAGTTCTTC

size: NA
D: NA
J: TRBJ1-2
V: TRBV6-1
CDR3: CASSEWAQPYGYTF
DNA: TGTGCCAGCAGTGAATGGGCACAGCCCTATGGCTACACCTTC

size: few
D: NA
J: TRBJ1-1
V: TRBV20-1
CDR3: CSGPFMTEAFF
DNA: TGCAGTGGCCCATTTATGACTGAAGCTTTCTTT

size: NA
D: NA
J: TRBJ1-2
V: TRBV27
CDR3: CASSFHRRDGYTF
DNA: TGTGCCAGCAGTTTCCACCGAAGGGATGGCTACACCTTC

size: few
D: NA
J: TRBJ2-7
V: TRBV28
CDR3: CASSLGAGSYEQYF
DNA: TGTGCCAGCAGTTTAGGGGCAGGCTCCTACGAGCAGTACTTC

size: few
D: NA
J: TRBJ2-2
V: TRBV5-1
CDR3: CASSEGDTGELFF
DNA: TGCGCCAGCAGCGAGGGCGACACCGGGGAGCTGTTTTTT

size: NA
D: NA
J: TRBJ1-4
V: TRBV9
CDR3: CASSVSSSDEKLFF
DNA: TGTGCCAGCAGCGTTTCCAGCTCGGATGAAAAACTGTTTTTT

size: few
D: NA
J: TRBJ1-4
V: TRBV29-1
CDR3: CSVARAPFATNEKLFF
DNA: TGCAGCGTGGCTAGGGCCCCGTTTGCAACTAATGAAAAACTGTTTTTT

size: NA
D: NA
J: TRBJ2-1
V: TRBV7-2
CDR3: CASSLEGRNEQFF
DNA: TGTGCCAGCAGCTTGGAGGGTCGGAATGAGCAGTTCTTC

size: few
D: NA
J: TRBJ1-4
V: TRBV5-4
CDR3: CASSREEKLFF
DNA: TGTGCCAGCAGCAGAGAGGAAAAACTGTTTTTT

size: NA
D: TRBD1
J: TRBJ2-2
V: TRBV7-6
CDR3: CASSFSSPGTGVTGELFF
DNA: TGTGCCAGCAGCTTCTCATCTCCCGGGACAGGGGTCACCGGGGAGCTGTTTTTT

size: few
D: NA
J: TRBJ1-1
V: TRBV7-2
CDR3: CASSLAQGNTEAFF
DNA: TGTGCCAGCAGCTTAGCTCAAGGGAACACTGAAGCTTTCTTT

size: NA
D: NA
J: TRBJ2-7
V: TRBV15
CDR3: CATSRDRGPGYEQYF
DNA: TGTGCCACCAGCAGAGATCGGGGGCCGGGGTACGAGCAGTACTTC

size: NA
D: NA
J: TRBJ1-5
V: TRBV25-1
CDR3: CASSEWGVSNQPQHF
DNA: TGTGCCAGCAGTGAATGGGGGGTTAGCAATCAGCCCCAGCATTTT

size: once
D: TRBD1
J: TRBJ1-5
V: TRBV7-2
CDR3: CASSLGSGGGNQPQHF
DNA: TGTGCCAGCAGCTTAGGATCAGGGGGGGGCAATCAGCCCCAGCATTTT

size: NA
D: NA
J: TRBJ2-1
V: TRBV4-2
CDR3: CASSQGKLFSGYNEQFF
DNA: TGTGCCAGCAGCCAAGGCAAATTGTTTTCGGGGTACAATGAGCAGTTCTTC

size: NA
D: NA
J: TRBJ2-3
V: TRBV2
CDR3: CASRSVQTDTQYF
DNA: TGTGCCAGCAGAAGCGTTCAGACAGATACGCAGTATTTT

size: few
D: NA
J: TRBJ2-7
V: TRBV7-2
CDR3: CASTPGAAFEEQYF
DNA: TGTGCCAGCACGCCCGGGGCGGCTTTTGAGGAGCAGTACTTC